This T cell receptor beta chain was captured in a study of metastatic and nonmetastatic thyroid tumors. Study as a whole: Repertoires from malignant and benign thyroid patients were compared across blood and tumor or nodule tissue.

Each patient went into thyroid surgery without having received any treatment. The CDR3 totals 12 residues. V lost 0 bases and J 3 bases, leaving 3 bases between the germline ends. Germline values: CDR1 SGHDT, CDR2 YYEEEE. This clone came up many times. TCRdb recomputed clones from the PCR reads via MiXCR. The top ten hold about 12% of the sample, which has 22,000 or so clones, roughly 22% seen once. The chain combines TRBV5-6 with TRBJ1-1; D not certain. The sample taken for sequencing was tumor tissue. The sequence derives from a female donor with papillary thyroid cancer or a benign thyroid nodule (not recorded which). Some clones in this sample may be carry-over from other donors' samples. The CDR3 is CASSLGDTEAFF. The CDR3 region has the DNA TGTGCCAGCAGCTTGGGGGACACTGAAGCTTTCTTT.